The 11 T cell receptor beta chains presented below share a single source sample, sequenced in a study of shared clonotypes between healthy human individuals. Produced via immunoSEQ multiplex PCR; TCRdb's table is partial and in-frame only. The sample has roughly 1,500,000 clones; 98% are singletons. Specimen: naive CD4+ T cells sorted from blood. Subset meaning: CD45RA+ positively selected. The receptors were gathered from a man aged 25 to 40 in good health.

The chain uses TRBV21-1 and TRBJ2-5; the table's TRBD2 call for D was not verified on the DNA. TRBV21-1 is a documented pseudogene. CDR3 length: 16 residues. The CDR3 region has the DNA TGTGCCAGCAGCAATGGTAGCGGGAGTGTCGGGGAGACCCAGTACTTC. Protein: CASSNGSGSVGETQYF.

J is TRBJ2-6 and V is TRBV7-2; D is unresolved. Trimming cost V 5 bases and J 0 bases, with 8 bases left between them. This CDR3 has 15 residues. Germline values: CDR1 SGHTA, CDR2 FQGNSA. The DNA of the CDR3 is TGTGCCAGCAGCACGCAAGCCTCTGGGGCCAACGTCCTGACTTTC. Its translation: CASSTQASGANVLTF. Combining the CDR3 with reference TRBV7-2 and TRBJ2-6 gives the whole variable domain GAGVSQSPSNKVTEKGKDVELRCDPISGHTALYWYRQSLGQGLEFLIYFQGNSAPDKSGLPSDRFSAERTGGSVSTLTIQRTQQEDSAVYLCASSTQASGANVLTFGAGSRLTVL.

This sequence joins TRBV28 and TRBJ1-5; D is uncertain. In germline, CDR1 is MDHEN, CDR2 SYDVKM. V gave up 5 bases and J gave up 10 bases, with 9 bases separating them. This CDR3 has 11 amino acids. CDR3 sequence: CASSHSTPQHF. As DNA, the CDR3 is TGTGCCAGCAGTCATTCAACTCCCCAGCATTTT. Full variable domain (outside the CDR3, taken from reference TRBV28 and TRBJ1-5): DVKVTQSSRYLVKRTGEKVFLECVQDMDHENMFWYRQDPGLGLRLIYFSYDVKMKEKGDIPEGYSVSREKKERFSLILESASTNQTSMYLCASSHSTPQHFGDGTRLSIL.

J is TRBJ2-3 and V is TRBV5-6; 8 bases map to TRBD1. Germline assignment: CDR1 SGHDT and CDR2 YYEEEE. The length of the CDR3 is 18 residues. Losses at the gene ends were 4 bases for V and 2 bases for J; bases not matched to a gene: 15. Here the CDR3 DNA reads TGTGCCAGCAGCCCGGGCTCGGACAGGGCGTTTAACACAGATACGCAGTATTTT. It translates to CASSPGSDRAFNTDTQYF. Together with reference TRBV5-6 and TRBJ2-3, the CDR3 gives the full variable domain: DAGVTQSPTHLIKTRGQQVTLRCSPKSGHDTVSWYQQALGQGPQFIFQYYEEEERQRGNFPDRFSGHQFPNYSSELNVNALLLGDSALYLCASSPGSDRAFNTDTQYFGPGTRLTVL.

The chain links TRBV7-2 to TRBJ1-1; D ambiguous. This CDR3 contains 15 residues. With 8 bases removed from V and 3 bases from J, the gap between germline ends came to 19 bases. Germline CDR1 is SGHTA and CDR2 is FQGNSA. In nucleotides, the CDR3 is TGTGCCAGCCAGAAGGTTGGGTGGTCGGACACTGAAGCTTTCTTT. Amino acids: CASQKVGWSDTEAFF.

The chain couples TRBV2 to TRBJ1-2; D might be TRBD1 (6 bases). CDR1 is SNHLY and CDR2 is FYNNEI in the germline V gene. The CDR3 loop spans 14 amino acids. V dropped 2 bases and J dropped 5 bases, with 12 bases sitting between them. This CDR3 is CASSELRGGYGYTF. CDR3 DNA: TGTGCCAGCAGTGAACTGAGGGGGGGTTATGGCTACACCTTC.

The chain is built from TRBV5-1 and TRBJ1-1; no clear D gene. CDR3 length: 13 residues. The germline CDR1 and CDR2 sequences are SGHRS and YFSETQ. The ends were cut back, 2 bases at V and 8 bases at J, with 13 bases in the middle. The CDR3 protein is CASSLRALGEAFF. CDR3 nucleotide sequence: TGCGCCAGCAGCTTACGAGCGTTAGGAGAAGCTTTCTTT. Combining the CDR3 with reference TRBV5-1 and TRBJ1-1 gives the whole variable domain KAGVTQTPRYLIKTRGQQVTLSCSPISGHRSVSWYQQTPGQGLQFLFEYFSETQRNKGNFPGRFSGRQFSNSRSEMNVSTLELGDSALYLCASSLRALGEAFFGQGTRLTVV.

The CDR3 coding sequence is TGCGCCAGCAGCATCTCCCGGACGGGCTACAATGAGCAGTTCTTC. As protein: CASSISRTGYNEQFF. The genes are TRBV5-1 and TRBJ2-1, with D unclear. The ends were cut back, 4 bases at V and 3 bases at J, with 14 bases in the middle. The CDR3 extends over 15 amino acids. Germline V gene sequence: CDR1 SGHRS, CDR2 YFSETQ.

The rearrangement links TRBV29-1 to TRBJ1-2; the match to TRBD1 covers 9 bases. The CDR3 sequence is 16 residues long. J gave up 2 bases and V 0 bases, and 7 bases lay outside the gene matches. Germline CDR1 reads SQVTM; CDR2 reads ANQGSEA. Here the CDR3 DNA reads TGCAGCGTTGAAGATGGGACAGGGAGGTCAAACTATGGCTACACCTTC. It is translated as CSVEDGTGRSNYGYTF.

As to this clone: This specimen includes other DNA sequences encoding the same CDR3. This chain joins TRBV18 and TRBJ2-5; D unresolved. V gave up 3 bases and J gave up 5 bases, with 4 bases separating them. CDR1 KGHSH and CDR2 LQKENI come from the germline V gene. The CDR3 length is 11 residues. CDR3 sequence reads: CASSPKETQYF. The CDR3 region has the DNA TGTGCCAGCTCACCGAAGGAGACCCAGTACTTC.

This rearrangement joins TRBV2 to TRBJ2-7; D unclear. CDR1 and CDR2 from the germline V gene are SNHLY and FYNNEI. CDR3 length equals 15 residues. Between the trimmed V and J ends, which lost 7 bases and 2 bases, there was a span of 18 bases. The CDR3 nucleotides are TGTGCCAGCAAATTGACCTTAAGTAGTGCCTACGAGCAGTACTTC. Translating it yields CASKLTLSSAYEQYF.